The 15 T cell receptor beta chains below were found in one sample sequenced in a study of beta chain features in type 1 diabetes. Points from the study as a whole: The study found moderately but significantly shorter TCRB CDR3s in all four CD4+ subsets of Type 1 diabetes patients.

These receptors lack a known antigen. Sequencing targeted expressed TCRB transcripts, as all isolated RNA had been reverse transcribed. Clones were read by immunoSEQ multiplex PCR, and TCRdb kept only the in-frame ones, dropping some. The sample consists of over 200,000 clones, around 9.9% of them appearing once. Input material: naive CD4+ T cells from blood. These receptor sequences come from a man aged 25-45 years with type 1 diabetes.

There are a few counts of this clone. This chain uses TRBV5-1 with TRBJ2-7; tentative D call: TRBD2 (6 bases). The length of the CDR3 is 15 residues. The germline CDR1 and CDR2 sequences are SGHRS and YFSETQ. The V end was cut by 0 bases, the J end by 0 bases, with 10 bases between. CDR3 in DNA: TGCGCCAGCAGCTTGGACGGGAGTAGCTCCTACGAGCAGTACTTC. Amino acid sequence: CASSLDGSSSYEQYF.

This chain links TRBV18 with TRBJ2-7, with TRBD1 identical over 7 bases. Losses at the gene ends were 5 bases for V and 4 bases for J; bases not matched to a gene: 5. Germline CDR1 reads KGHSH; CDR2 reads LQKENI. The CDR3 has 13 residues. The CDR3 sequence is CASSFDRAYEQYF. The CDR3 DNA follows: TGTGCCAGCTCATTTGACAGGGCATACGAGCAGTACTTC.

This chain joins TRBV6-4 and TRBJ2-3; TRBD1 is a possible D gene (5 bases). V lost 9 bases and J 8 bases, leaving 12 bases between the germline ends. In germline, CDR1 is MRHNA, CDR2 SNTAGT. The CDR3 covers 11 residues. CDR3 sequence (DNA): TGTGCCAGACAGTTTAGGGGTACGCAGTATTTT. Translating it yields CARQFRGTQYF.

This clone was detected a few times. The chain uses TRBV4-1 and TRBJ1-6; D might be TRBD1 (5 bases). The germline V and J ends were trimmed by 3 bases and 4 bases, with 13 bases remaining between them. The CDR3 has 16 amino acids. The germline V gene encodes CDR1 MGHRA and CDR2 YSYEKL. Here the CDR3 reads CASSQAPTDYNSPLHF. The DNA for the CDR3 is TGCGCCAGCAGCCAGGCGCCGACAGATTATAATTCACCCCTCCACTTT.

A few counts support this clone. This chain uses TRBV18 with TRBJ2-5, with D unresolved. Germline CDR1 reads KGHSH; CDR2 reads LQKENI. There are 13 residues in the CDR3. Trimming cost V 1 base and J 4 bases, with 7 bases left between them. CDR3 nucleotides: TGTGCCAGCTCACCACAAACTCCAGAGACCCAGTACTTC. It encodes CASSPQTPETQYF.

The rearrangement links TRBV10-3 to TRBJ2-3; D perhaps matches TRBD2 (6 bases). Germline-derived CDR1 and CDR2 are ENHRY and SYGVKD. V was clipped by 2 bases and J by 4 bases, with 10 bases between them. This CDR3 region has 14 residues. CDR3 in amino acids: CAISEPQRADTQYF. The CDR3, as DNA: TGTGCCATCAGTGAGCCGCAGCGGGCAGATACGCAGTATTTT.

The CDR3: CASSLEGLYNEQFF. CDR3 in DNA: TGTGCCAGCAGCTTGGAGGGACTTTACAATGAGCAGTTCTTC. The rearrangement links TRBV7-2 to TRBJ2-1; TRBD2 is a possible D gene (6 bases). Trimming pared 3 bases from V and 4 bases from J, leaving 10 bases between. The CDR3 contains 14 residues. Germline V lookup: CDR1 SGHTA, CDR2 FQGNSA.

This clone was seen a handful of times. V and J are TRBV7-3 and TRBJ1-1, with D unclear. The CDR3 spans 13 residues. With 5 bases removed from V and 5 bases from J, the gap between germline ends came to 12 bases. Per the germline V gene, CDR1 is SGHTA and CDR2 is FQGTGA. The CDR3 protein is CASSASLETEAFF. CDR3 coding DNA: TGTGCCAGCAGCGCTTCACTAGAGACTGAAGCTTTCTTT.

The chain has TRBV9 and TRBJ1-6, with TRBD1 identical over 7 bases. After removal of 0 bases from V and 10 bases from J, the junction contained 4 bases not matched to a gene. CDR3 size: 14 residues. CDR1 and CDR2 (germline): SGDLS, YYNGEE. The CDR3 DNA is TGTGCCAGCAGCGTAGTAGACAGGGACTCACCCCTCCACTTT. This translates into CASSVVDRDSPLHF.

There are a few counts of this clone. The chain has TRBV29-1 and TRBJ1-2; no firm D call. Germline V gives CDR1 SQVTM, CDR2 ANQGSEA. V lost 4 bases and J 0 bases, leaving 6 bases between the germline ends. The CDR3 contains 12 residues. CDR3 coding DNA: TGCAGCGTTGGACATTCTAACTATGGCTACACCTTC. Translation gives CSVGHSNYGYTF.

This chain links TRBV5-1 with TRBJ2-7; 7 nucleotides line up with TRBD1. V shed 5 bases and J 3 bases; nucleotides not matched to a gene: 14. Germline V gene sequence: CDR1 SGHRS, CDR2 YFSETQ. The CDR3 sequence is 16 residues long. The CDR3 sequence is CASRMIPGQIIYEQYF. The CDR3 DNA follows: TGCGCCAGCAGAATGATCCCGGGACAGATTATCTACGAGCAGTACTTC.

The chain combines TRBV19 with TRBJ1-5, with 7 bases matching TRBD1. The CDR3 consists of 14 residues. The germline CDR1 and CDR2 sequences are LNHDA and SQIVND (reference sequence). Trimming removed 7 bases from V and 2 bases from J; junction bases left unmatched: 5. In DNA form, the CDR3 reads TGTGCCAGTACCCAAGACAGGGGCAATCAGCCCCAGCATTTT. This encodes CASTQDRGNQPQHF. Looking up the rest from reference TRBV19 and TRBJ1-5 gives the full variable domain: DGGITQSPKYLFRKEGQNVTLSCEQNLNHDAMYWYRQDPGQGLRLIYYSQIVNDFQKGDIAEGYSVSREKKESFPLTVTSAQKNPTAFYLCASTQDRGNQPQHFGDGTRLSIL.

The V and J genes are TRBV5-1 and TRBJ2-5; D may be TRBD2 (6 bases). Trimming removed 4 bases from V and 4 bases from J, with 17 bases in between. The CDR3 totals 15 residues. Germline CDR1 and CDR2: SGHRS and YFSETQ. DNA of the CDR3: TGCGCCAGCAGCCCCGCGGGACTCCCGGGAGAGACCCAGTACTTC. This codes for CASSPAGLPGETQYF.

This clone occurred a few times. One end of the junction does not line up with germline, which may come from a read error. This sequence joins TRBV5-4 and TRBJ2-3, with a weak D call TRBD2 (5 bases). The CDR3 has 13 residues. The V gene's germline CDR1 is SGHNT and CDR2 YYREEE (reference sequence). The CDR3: CASSNGSRDTQYF. The CDR3 DNA reads as TGTGCCAGCAGCAATGGGAGCAGAGATACGCAGTATTTT. Full variable domain (rest looked up from reference TRBV5-4 and TRBJ2-3): ETGVTQSPTHLIKTRGQQVTLRCSSQSGHNTVSWYQQALGQGPQFIFQYYREEENGRGNFPPRFSGLQFPNYSSELNVNALELDDSALYLCASSNGSRDTQYFGPGTRLTVL.

This clone came up a few times. The J gene is TRBJ2-3, the V gene TRBV5-1; TRBD1 is a possible D gene (6 bases). CDR3 size: 15 residues. Germline CDR1 reads SGHRS; CDR2 reads YFSETQ. V lost 0 bases, J lost 5 bases, and 13 bases lay in between. CDR3: CASSLVGTRGDTQYF. The CDR3 coding sequence is TGCGCCAGCAGCTTGGTTGGGACAAGAGGAGATACGCAGTATTTT.